This T cell receptor beta chain stems from a study of OX40 agonist ivuxolimab in advanced cancers. About the study: Males comprised 70% to 85% of the group, whose mean age was roughly 60 years (range 23 to 79). A history of anti-PD-1, anti-PD-L1 or anti-CTLA-4 therapy was acceptable, and approximately 40% had some. Whole-study findings and limits: CD4+ and CD8+ T cells in blood underwent clonal expansion by week 6 at 0.1 to 3.0 mg/kg.

Regarding this clone: The antigen is not known.

Germline-derived CDR1 and CDR2 are MNHEY and SMNVEV (reference sequence). The CDR3 is 16 residues long. Germline trimming cut 4 bases from V and 8 bases from J; bases unmatched to any gene: 9. Measured with immunoSEQ multiplex PCR; TCRdb has only the in-frame clones, and not every one. The sample shows 70,000 to 95,000 clones, 94% of them seen only once. This specimen was CD4+ or CD8+ T cells sorted from blood, taken in a trial of the OX40 agonist ivuxolimab. The source of this sequence is an adult with an advanced solid tumor such as melanoma, head and neck, liver or kidney cancer. The chain employs TRBV27 and TRBJ2-1; 12 bases line up with TRBD2. The CDR3 is CASSSLAGGLSDEQFF. CDR3 DNA: TGTGCCAGCAGTTCACTAGCGGGGGGCCTTAGCGATGAGCAGTTCTTC.